Following are 20 T cell receptor beta chains from one sample sequenced in a study of PD-1 blockade in classical Hodgkin lymphoma. The time point denotes: cycle 4 day 1 (C4D1), after less than seven weeks of nivolumab. Relapse after autologous stem cell transplantation occurred in every patient, and brentuximab vedotin exposure varied. It was by magnetic negative selection that CD4+ T cells were purified from thawed PBMCs. Libraries were prepared by immunoSEQ multiplex PCR; TCRdb keeps only in-frame clonotypes and omits some of them. The sample lists 18,000 or so clones, approximately 81% occurring once. The sample here was CD4+ T cells from blood, taken before the fourth cycle of nivolumab. These receptors all come from a human donor with classical Hodgkin lymphoma.

This chain links TRBV10-3 with TRBJ2-2, with D unresolved. There are 11 residues in the CDR3. Germline CDR1 ENHRY, CDR2 SYGVKD. The ends were cut back, 3 bases at V and 4 bases at J, with 0 bases in the middle. The CDR3 nucleotides read TGTGCCATCAGTGACACCGGGGAGCTGTTTTTT. This translates into CAISDTGELFF.

V is TRBV30 and J is TRBJ2-1; D unresolved. The CDR3 runs 15 residues. Per the germline V gene, CDR1 is GTSNPN and CDR2 is SVGIG (reference sequence). V lost 5 bases and J lost 0, with 14 bases in between. The CDR3 sequence: CAWSRSESSYNEQFF. In nucleotides, the CDR3 is TGTGCCTGGTCGCGGAGCGAGAGCTCCTACAATGAGCAGTTCTTC.

This clone is a singleton in its sample. The chain joins TRBV2 to TRBJ1-6, with D tentatively TRBD1 (6 bases). Trimming removed 6 bases at V and 6 bases at J, with 18 bases between. The germline CDR1 and CDR2 sequences are SNHLY and FYNNEI. The CDR3 has 16 residues. Written as DNA, the CDR3 is TGTGCCAGCAGCCCACACAGTGCAGGGGCTAATTCACCCCTCCACTTT. Residues: CASSPHSAGANSPLHF. The full variable domain, its missing parts supplied by reference TRBV2 and TRBJ1-6, is EPEVTQTPSHQVTQMGQEVILRCVPISNHLYFYWYRQILGQKVEFLVSFYNNEISEKSEIFDDQFSVERPDGSNFTLKIRSTKLEDSAMYFCASSPHSAGANSPLHFGNGTRLTVT.

This clone was counted between two and nine times. V and J are TRBV28 and TRBJ2-7; D uncertain. Trimming removed 2 bases at V and 2 bases at J, with 7 bases between. Germline CDR1 MDHEN, CDR2 SYDVKM. The CDR3 runs to 13 residues. The CDR3 is CASSLGMPYEQYF. The CDR3, as DNA: TGTGCCAGCAGTTTAGGGATGCCCTACGAGCAGTACTTC. Full variable domain (rest looked up from reference TRBV28 and TRBJ2-7): DVKVTQSSRYLVKRTGEKVFLECVQDMDHENMFWYRQDPGLGLRLIYFSYDVKMKEKGDIPEGYSVSREKKERFSLILESASTNQTSMYLCASSLGMPYEQYFGPGTRLTVT.

The chain employs TRBV30 and TRBJ2-3; the match to TRBD2 covers 12 bases. Germline V lookup: CDR1 GTSNPN, CDR2 SVGIG (reference sequence). The CDR3 sequence is 16 residues long. V shed 2 bases, J shed 5 bases, and the junction held 8 bases outside the gene matches. As DNA, the CDR3 is TGTGCCTGGAGTCCCCGACTAGCGGGAGTAGGAGATACGCAGTATTTT. Protein: CAWSPRLAGVGDTQYF.

The V call is TRBV7-2, the J call TRBJ2-5; D gene unclear. This CDR3 is built from 12 residues. Germline CDR1 SGHTA, CDR2 FQGNSA. The V end lost 4 bases, the J end lost 5 bases, and 8 bases lay between the germline ends. The CDR3 is CASSSTRETQYF. The CDR3 DNA is TGTGCCAGCAGCTCTACAAGGGAGACCCAGTACTTC.

This clone rates as medium-sized. This chain links TRBV5-1 with TRBJ1-2; D unresolved. The V gene's germline CDR1 is SGHRS and CDR2 YFSETQ. With 5 bases removed from V and 2 bases from J, the gap between germline ends came to 7 bases. The CDR3 is 12 residues long. Here the CDR3 reads CASSLPNYGYTF. As DNA, the CDR3 is TGCGCCAGCAGTCTACCCAACTATGGCTACACCTTC.

The chain couples TRBV6-1 to TRBJ2-7; 8 bases map to TRBD2. Germline loops: CDR1 MNHNS, CDR2 SASEGT. This CDR3 region has 14 residues. With V trimmed by 4 bases and J by 6 bases, 8 bases remained unmatched. For the CDR3, the DNA is TGTGCCAGCAGTGTGGGACTAGGTGTGGGCGAGCAGTACTTC. It is translated as CASSVGLGVGEQYF.

The J gene is TRBJ1-6, the V gene TRBV5-1, with D possibly matching TRBD1 (6 bases). The CDR3 has 14 residues. Trimming left V 0 bases short and J 8 bases short, with 9 bases between. Germline CDR1 and CDR2: SGHRS and YFSETQ. Written as DNA, the CDR3 is TGCGCCAGCAGCTTGGACAGGGATGATTCACCCCTCCACTTT. Protein: CASSLDRDDSPLHF.

The chain joins TRBV19 to TRBJ2-5; 10 nucleotides line up with TRBD2. Per the germline V gene, CDR1 is LNHDA and CDR2 is SQIVND (reference sequence). The CDR3 runs to 13 residues. The V and J ends lost 9 bases and 2 bases, in that order; junction bases with no gene match: 3. CDR3 in DNA: TGTGCCAGCAGGACTAGCGGACAAGAGACCCAGTACTTC. Translation gives CASRTSGQETQYF.

The chain couples TRBV10-3 to TRBJ1-5; D is unclear. The length of the CDR3 is 14 residues. Germline values: CDR1 ENHRY, CDR2 SYGVKD. The V and J ends lost 0 bases and 6 bases respectively, with 9 bases between them. Here the CDR3 reads CAISESGGSQPQHF. For the CDR3, the DNA is TGTGCCATCAGTGAGTCGGGAGGGAGTCAGCCCCAGCATTTT.

The genes are TRBV6-5 and TRBJ2-7, with D unclear. This CDR3 region has 11 residues. From germline, CDR1 is MNHEY and CDR2 SVGAGI. Trimming took off 1 base at V and 5 bases at J, with 3 bases between the two ends. The CDR3 coding sequence is TGTGCCAGCAGTTACTTCCACGAGCAGTACTTC. Protein product: CASSYFHEQYF.

This chain connects TRBV5-4 to TRBJ2-5, with 11 bases identical to TRBD2. The germline V gene has CDR1 SGHNT and CDR2 YYREEE (reference sequence). Germline trimming cut 4 bases from V and 7 bases from J; bases unmatched to any gene: 12. The CDR3 runs 16 residues. The CDR3 loop is CASSIFSGRAGGTQYF. The CDR3 region has the DNA TGTGCCAGCAGCATATTTAGCGGGAGGGCCGGAGGGACCCAGTACTTC.

This sequence joins TRBV20-1 and TRBJ2-7; D is possibly TRBD1 (6 bases). Germline V gene data show CDR1 as DFQATT and CDR2 as SNEGSKA (reference sequence). The CDR3 contains 11 residues. Trimming pared 6 bases from V and 2 bases from J, leaving 8 bases between. The CDR3 DNA reads TGCAGTGCCAGGGGCACCTACGAGCAGTACGTC. Its protein is CSARGTYEQYV.

This chain links TRBV30 with TRBJ1-4, with D unclear. This CDR3 has 14 amino acids. V lost 5 bases and J 8 bases, leaving 18 bases between the germline ends. Germline V gives CDR1 GTSNPN, CDR2 SVGIG (reference sequence). The CDR3 region has the DNA TGTGCCTGGTCCAGTAGCGGTTTGTGGGAAAAACTGTTTTTT. Its translation: CAWSSSGLWEKLFF.

This chain connects TRBV25-1 to TRBJ2-7; TRBD2 matches 13 bases. In germline, CDR1 is MGHDK, CDR2 SYGVNS. This CDR3 is 16 amino acids long. J gave up 2 bases and V 4 bases, and 5 bases lay outside the gene matches. The CDR3, as DNA: TGTGCCAGCAGTGGGACTAGCGGGAGCAGAACCTACGAGCAGTACTTC. Its translation: CASSGTSGSRTYEQYF.

V is TRBV5-6 and J is TRBJ2-7, with a weak D call TRBD2 (5 bases). Germline loops: CDR1 SGHDT, CDR2 YYEEEE. V was pared by 0 bases and J by 0 bases, with 16 bases between. The CDR3 totals 17 residues. The CDR3 loop reads CASSLGELRLSSYEQYF. CDR3 nucleotide sequence: TGTGCCAGCAGCTTGGGGGAGTTGCGGCTTTCCTCCTACGAGCAGTACTTC.

There are a few counts of this clone. The chain is built from TRBV4-3 and TRBJ2-5; a possible D gene is TRBD2 (5 bases). Trimming stripped 1 base from V and 4 bases from J, with 13 bases between. Germline-derived CDR1 and CDR2 are LGHNA and YSLEER. This CDR3 is built from 15 residues. The CDR3 coding sequence is TGCGCCAGCAGCCAAGTCGCAACGGCGGGAGAGACCCAGTACTTC. It specifies CASSQVATAGETQYF.

In nucleotides, the CDR3 is TGTGCCAGCAGCCCCGGGGAAGAAATCAACATAGGGTACGAGCAGTACGTC. Translated: CASSPGEEINIGYEQYV. The genes are TRBV21-1 and TRBJ2-7; the tabulated D call, TRBD2, remains unverified against the DNA. TRBV21-1 is designated a pseudogene. CDR3 length: 17 residues.

This clone was recorded once. The chain carries TRBV2 and TRBJ1-1, with 8 bases lining up with TRBD1. This CDR3 has 13 residues. Per the germline V gene, CDR1 is SNHLY and CDR2 is FYNNEI. V shed 9 bases, J shed 1 base, and the junction held 4 bases outside the gene matches. CDR3 in amino acids: CARRQGWNTEAFF. CDR3 DNA sequence: TGTGCCAGGAGACAGGGGTGGAACACTGAAGCTTTCTTT.